Listed here is a single T cell receptor (beta chain). A few counts support this clone. Its cognate antigen has yet to be identified. No per-base quality is available; no much larger clone lies one base away. The data belong to a study of shared clonotypes between healthy human individuals (dated by TCRdb to 2019 to 2021). Regarding the research as a whole: A couple of women and three men aged 18 to 49 years were included in the cohort. Libraries were prepared and TCR repertoires were sequenced by different laboratories using diverse techniques, in order to increase sequencing depth and limit assay-specific biases. To estimate repertoire size and how much clonotype sharing occurs between individuals, the study deeply sequenced the blood TCR repertoires of five healthy adults. Between about 0.85 and 9.5 billion PBMCs per donor were obtained by leukapheresis. For each donor, three plates each were used for CD4 naive and CD4 memory, two plates were used for CD8 naive, and one plate was used for CD8 memory.

TCR CDR3 regions were amplified from genomic DNA by multiplex PCR using the deep immunoSEQ assay. Extracted genomic DNA from each cell subset was spread evenly across all wells of several immunoSEQ 96-well plates, with each plate serving as a replicate. For sorted subsets, around 200 ng genomic DNA, equal to tens of thousands of T cell genomes, was loaded into each replicate PCR. Purified libraries were measured with a Qubit 3.0 fluorometer, size-checked on a Bioanalyzer 2100, and measured again with the KAPA Library Quantification kit. Each immunoSEQ 96-well plate was sequenced on its own single-read 150-cycle Illumina NextSeq 550 flow cell. The authors' analysis ran thus. The immunoSEQ output contained only junctional sequences without quality scores, so filtering could not match that applied to full-length reads. To assign V/J genes and CDR3, sequences were annotated using PyIR, a Python wrapper for IgBLAST v1.9, with IMGT germline references. Reads were filtered out if the reads had weak V/J assignments (E-value above 1e-6), no CDR3, stop codons, out-of-frame junctions, or ambiguous translated residues. A V3J clonotype was defined by an identical inferred V gene, J gene, and CDR3 amino acid sequence. Percentage overlap between repertoires was computed as shared unique clonotypes divided by the size of the smaller repertoire. Three approaches were used to assess repertoire richness: RTK rarefaction, the Chao1 estimator, and Recon v2.1 estimates of unobserved clonotypes. Generation probabilities for all TCRbeta clonotypes obtained by the gDNA method from four donors were computed using OLGA. TCRdb mirrors the immuneACCESS table, restricted to in-frame sequences. Some clones are absent from its copies; in checked studies, under half trace to an unresolved V gene, and the reason for the others is unknown. D and trimming come from the DNA, and the V and J calls and clone size come from that table. Counted in this sample were 2 million to 2.5 million clones; more than 85% of them appeared once. The leading ten clones occupy approximately 0.37% of the sample.

Study-wide conclusions, independent of this receptor: Compared with non-shared clonotypes, the clonotypes found in all four sorted-subset donors had higher generation probabilities. Naive subsets generally had larger estimated clonotype richness than memory subsets. Pairwise subsampling indicated that sequencing depth was expected to affect the degree of clonotype sharing among donors. Sampling was restricted to blood, and TCR repertoires in tissue are likely to differ from TCR repertoires in blood. Sharing across a few donors was observed for approximately 5% of naive CD4, about 4% of naive CD8, over 2% of memory CD4, and about 0.38% of memory CD8 clonotypes. The small number of donors limited the genetic and exposure-history diversity represented. Rarefaction of sorted-subset datasets indicated incomplete sequencing despite the large sequencing depth.

Healthy HIV-negative adults with no recently reported acute infections or vaccinations were included as donors. All donors were Caucasian adults living in Nashville, Tennessee, USA. CD4+ T cells were enriched through magnetic negative selection, after which naive cells were positively selected on CD45RA and the remaining negative fraction served as the memory subset. After blood collection by leukapheresis, PBMCs were isolated using Ficoll-Histopaque density gradient centrifugation and then cryopreserved in the vapor phase of liquid nitrogen. Analytical flow cytometry was used to check the purity and quantity of every magnetically sorted T cell population. Genomic DNA was isolated from each sorted fraction and quantified by UV absorbance on a Nanodrop 2000c. The source material was naive CD4+ T cells from PBMCs. The cell subset or site tag for this specimen amounts to: CD45RA+ positively selected. The receptor was isolated from a young man in good health. Some clones in this sample may be carry-over from other donors' samples.

The CDR3: CASSPTGEGYGYTF. The DNA is as follows: TGTGCCAGTAGTCCGACCGGAGAGGGTTATGGCTACACCTTC. Recombination linked TRBV19 to TRBJ1-2, with the D gene call left open. The germline V gene (reference sequence) sets CDR1 to LNHDA and CDR2 to SQIVND. V and J are truncated by 5 bases and 5 bases respectively, leaving an intervening sequence of 15 bases. The CDR3, cysteine through phenylalanine, is 14 amino acids long. The only DNA kept is the CDR3, 42 bases in frame from the first base. This CDR3, with the reference TRBV19 and TRBJ1-2 proteins standing in past its ends, gives the full variable domain DGGITQSPKYLFRKEGQNVTLSCEQNLNHDAMYWYRQDPGQGLRLIYYSQIVNDFQKGDIAEGYSVSREKKESFPLTVTSAQKNPTAFYLCASSPTGEGYGYTFGSGTRLTVV.